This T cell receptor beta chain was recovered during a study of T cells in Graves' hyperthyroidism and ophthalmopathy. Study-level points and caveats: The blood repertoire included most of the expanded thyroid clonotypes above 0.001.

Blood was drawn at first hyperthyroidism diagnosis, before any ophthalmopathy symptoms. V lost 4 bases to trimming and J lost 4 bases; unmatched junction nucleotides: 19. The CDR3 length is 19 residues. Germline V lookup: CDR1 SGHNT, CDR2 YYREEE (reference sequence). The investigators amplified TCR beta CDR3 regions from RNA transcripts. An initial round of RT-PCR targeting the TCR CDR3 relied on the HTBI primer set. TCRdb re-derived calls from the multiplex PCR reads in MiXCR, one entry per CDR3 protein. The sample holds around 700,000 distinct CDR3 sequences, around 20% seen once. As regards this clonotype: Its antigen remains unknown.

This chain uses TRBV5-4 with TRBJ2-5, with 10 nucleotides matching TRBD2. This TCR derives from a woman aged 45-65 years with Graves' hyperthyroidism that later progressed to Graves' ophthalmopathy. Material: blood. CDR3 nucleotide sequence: TGTGCCAGCAGCCCAACCCGCCTTAGCGGGGGGCGCCGGGCAGAGACCCAGTACTTC. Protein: CASSPTRLSGGRRAETQYF.